This passage covers 17 T cell receptor beta chains from one sample sequenced in a study of cytomegalovirus exposure and HLA in healthy donors. Amplification used 60 Vbeta primers and 13 Jbeta primers. TCRdb's table, derived via immunoSEQ multiplex PCR, lists solely in-frame clones and lacks some. The sample consists of 150,000 or so clones, roughly 80% of them appearing once. Sequencing was done on a sample of PBMCs. These receptor sequences come from a male donor in good health and CMV-seropositive.

This rearrangement joins TRBV6-1 to TRBJ2-1, with 8 nucleotides matching TRBD1. From germline, CDR1 is MNHNS and CDR2 SASEGT. The CDR3 consists of 14 residues. Trimming removed 0 bases from V and 10 bases from J; junction bases left unmatched: 5. Written as DNA, the CDR3 is TGTGCCAGCAGTGAAGCAACAGGGGGTAACGAGCAGTTCTTC. This gives the protein CASSEATGGNEQFF.

The genes are TRBV18 and TRBJ1-3, with D unclear. The CDR3 length is 15 residues. Trimming removed 3 bases from V and 4 bases from J, with 13 bases in between. The germline gives CDR1 KGHSH, CDR2 LQKENI. This CDR3 is CASSPQEAVGNTIYF. The CDR3 DNA is TGTGCCAGCTCACCTCAGGAGGCCGTCGGAAACACCATATATTTT.

This chain connects TRBV12-1 to TRBJ1-1; whether TRBD1, the table's D call, matches the DNA was not checked. TRBV12-1 is described as a pseudogene. The CDR3 spans 15 residues. The CDR3 DNA reads TGTGCCAGCAGCTCTATGGACAGGATAGGCACTGAAGCTTTCTTT. It encodes CASSSMDRIGTEAFF.

The rearrangement links TRBV6-5 to TRBJ2-7, with 7 bases that match TRBD2. With 5 bases clipped from V and 0 bases from J, the junction kept 7 bases outside the gene matches. Germline values: CDR1 MNHEY, CDR2 SVGAGI. This CDR3 is 15 amino acids long. The CDR3 nucleotides are TGTGCCAGCAGTGGGGGGGTTGGGAGCTCCTACGAGCAGTACTTC. It translates to CASSGGVGSSYEQYF.

The gene calls are TRBV6-5 and TRBJ1-2, with unresolved D. V was shortened by 0 bases and J by 2 bases, with 7 bases between the two germline ends. This CDR3 is 14 amino acids long. Germline V gene data show CDR1 as MNHEY and CDR2 as SVGAGI. The CDR3 is CASSYSPRNYGYTF. CDR3 sequence (DNA): TGTGCCAGCAGTTACTCACCGAGGAACTATGGCTACACCTTC.

The chain carries TRBV7-9 and TRBJ1-1; weak D call: TRBD1 (5 bases). Trimming left V 4 bases short and J 10 bases short, with 19 bases between. From germline, CDR1 is SEHNR and CDR2 FQNEAQ (reference sequence). This CDR3 contains 14 residues. In DNA, the CDR3 is TGTGCCAGCAGCTCATTCTCGGAGGGGCTAGGAGCTTTCTTT. Protein product: CASSSFSEGLGAFF.

The chain uses TRBV5-1 and TRBJ1-1, with D perhaps TRBD1 (5 bases). The CDR3 is 15 amino acids. Trimming stripped 0 bases from V and 1 base from J, with 10 bases between. Germline CDR1 SGHRS, CDR2 YFSETQ. The chain's CDR3 is CASSLGGLKNTEAFF. The CDR3 DNA reads as TGCGCCAGCAGCTTGGGGGGACTCAAGAACACTGAAGCTTTCTTT.

This clone was found a few times. The chain combines TRBV30 with TRBJ2-7, with a tentative D call TRBD1 (5 bases). The CDR3 runs to 17 residues. The germline CDR1 and CDR2 sequences are GTSNPN and SVGIG (reference sequence). V was pared by 0 bases and J by 5 bases, with 23 bases between. CDR3 bases: TGTGCCTGGAGTGTGACCTTTAGGAAGGGGCGATTGGACGAGCAGTACTTC. Its protein is CAWSVTFRKGRLDEQYF.

This chain links TRBV6-1 with TRBJ1-1, with no clear D. Trimming took 1 base from V and 6 from J, leaving 12 bases between them. Germline CDR1 is MNHNS and CDR2 is SASEGT. The CDR3 is made up of 14 amino acids. DNA for the CDR3: TGTGCCAGCAGTGAAGGGCGGGGAAGGGCTGAAGCTTTCTTT. Translating gives CASSEGRGRAEAFF.

The chain uses TRBV30 and TRBJ2-7; D perhaps matches TRBD1 (5 bases). The CDR3 is 13 residues long. V dropped 0 bases and J dropped 7 bases, with 13 bases sitting between them. Germline values: CDR1 GTSNPN, CDR2 SVGIG (reference sequence). CDR3 in amino acids: CAWSVSGLGEQYF. The CDR3 DNA reads as TGTGCCTGGAGTGTATCAGGGCTGGGGGAGCAGTACTTC.

V and J are TRBV7-9 and TRBJ1-2; TRBD1 matches 7 bases. Germline V CDR1 and CDR2: SEHNR, FQNEAQ (reference sequence). V trimming: 7 bases; J trimming: 8 bases; junction bases outside the gene matches: 25. CDR3 length equals 18 residues. The CDR3 nucleotides are TGTGCCAGCACCTTCCAAGTAGGCAGGGGGACCCTTCGAGGAGGCTACACCTTC. It translates to CASTFQVGRGTLRGGYTF.

V usage is TRBV15 and J usage is TRBJ1-3, with no clear D. The V end was cut by 3 bases, the J end by 0 bases, with 6 bases between. The CDR3 sequence is 14 residues long. Germline CDR1 and CDR2: LNHNV and YYDKDF (reference sequence). The CDR3 nucleotides read TGTGCCACCAGCAGTGGGCACTCTGGAAACACCATATATTTT. As protein: CATSSGHSGNTIYF.

The rearrangement joins TRBV29-1 to TRBJ2-2, with TRBD1 matching 9 bases. The CDR3 length is 14 residues. The junction had 8 bases not matched to a gene; V was cut back by 7 bases and J by 5 bases. Germline V gives CDR1 SQVTM, CDR2 ANQGSEA. CDR3 amino acids: CSAGGQGGTGELFF. CDR3 DNA sequence: TGCAGCGCCGGGGGACAGGGAGGAACCGGGGAGCTGTTTTTT.

V is TRBV13 and J is TRBJ2-5, with D perhaps TRBD1 (7 bases). The CDR3 consists of 15 residues. Germline V gene sequence: CDR1 PRHDT, CDR2 FYEKMQ (reference sequence). V was trimmed by 9 bases and J by 5 bases, leaving 22 bases between them. The CDR3 sequence is CASTQAGQRVETQYF. Written as DNA, the CDR3 is TGTGCCAGTACGCAGGCGGGACAGAGGGTGGAGACCCAGTACTTC.

The chain is built from TRBV5-1 and TRBJ2-1, with 11 nucleotides matching TRBD1. The CDR3 totals 16 residues. V was pared by 0 bases and J by 5 bases, with 4 bases of the junction left unmatched. Germline CDR1 and CDR2: SGHRS and YFSETQ. The CDR3 DNA reads TGCGCCAGCAGCTTGGAACCGGGACAGGGGGACAATGAGCAGTTCTTC. It specifies CASSLEPGQGDNEQFF.

The rearrangement links TRBV4-1 to TRBJ1-1; no firm D call. This CDR3 is 14 amino acids long. CDR1 is MGHRA and CDR2 is YSYEKL in the germline V gene. V gave up 0 bases and J gave up 5 bases, with 10 bases separating them. CDR3 coding DNA: TGCGCCAGCAGCCAAGAAGGCACGGGGACTGAAGCTTTCTTT. Translation: CASSQEGTGTEAFF.

V gene TRBV4-1 combines with J gene TRBJ1-3; D unclear. The CDR3 sequence is 17 residues long. The V gene's germline CDR1 is MGHRA and CDR2 YSYEKL. V lost 1 base and J lost 0, with 13 bases in between. This CDR3 reads CASSQVEAGSSGNTIYF. CDR3 coding DNA: TGCGCCAGCAGCCAAGTGGAGGCCGGCAGCTCTGGAAACACCATATATTTT.